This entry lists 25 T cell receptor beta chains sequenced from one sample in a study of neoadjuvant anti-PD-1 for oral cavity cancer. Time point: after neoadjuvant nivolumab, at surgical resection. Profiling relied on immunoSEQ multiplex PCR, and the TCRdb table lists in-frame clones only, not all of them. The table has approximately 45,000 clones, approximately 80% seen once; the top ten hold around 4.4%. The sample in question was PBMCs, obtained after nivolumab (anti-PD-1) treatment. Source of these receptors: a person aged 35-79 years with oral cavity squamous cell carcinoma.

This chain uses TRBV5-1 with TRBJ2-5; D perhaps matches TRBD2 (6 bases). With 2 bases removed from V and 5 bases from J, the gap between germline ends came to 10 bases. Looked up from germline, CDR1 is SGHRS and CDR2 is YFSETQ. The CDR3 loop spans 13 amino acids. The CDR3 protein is CASSLRETETQYF. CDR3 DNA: TGCGCCAGCAGCTTACGGGAGACGGAGACCCAGTACTTC.

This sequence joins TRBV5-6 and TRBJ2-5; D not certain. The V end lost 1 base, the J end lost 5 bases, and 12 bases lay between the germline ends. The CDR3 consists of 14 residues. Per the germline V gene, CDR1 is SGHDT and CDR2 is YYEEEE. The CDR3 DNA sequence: TGTGCCAGCAGCTTGTTACCAGGTCGGGAGACCCAGTACTTC. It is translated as CASSLLPGRETQYF.

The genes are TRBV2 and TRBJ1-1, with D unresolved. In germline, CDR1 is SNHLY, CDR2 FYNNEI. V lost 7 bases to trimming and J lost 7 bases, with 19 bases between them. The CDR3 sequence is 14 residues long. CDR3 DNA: TGTGCCAGCATCACTACCCGGGTACAGAATGAAGCTTTCTTT. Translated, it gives CASITTRVQNEAFF. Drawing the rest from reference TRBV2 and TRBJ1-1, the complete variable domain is EPEVTQTPSHQVTQMGQEVILRCVPISNHLYFYWYRQILGQKVEFLVSFYNNEISEKSEIFDDQFSVERPDGSNFTLKIRSTKLEDSAMYFCASITTRVQNEAFFGQGTRLTVV.

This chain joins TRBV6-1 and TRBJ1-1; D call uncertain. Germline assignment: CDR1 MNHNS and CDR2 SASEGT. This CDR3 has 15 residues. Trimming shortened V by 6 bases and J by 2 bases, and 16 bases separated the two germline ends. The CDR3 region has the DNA TGTGCCAGCAGCCCCGCCAGCGCAGCTAACACTGAAGCTTTCTTT. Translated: CASSPASAANTEAFF.

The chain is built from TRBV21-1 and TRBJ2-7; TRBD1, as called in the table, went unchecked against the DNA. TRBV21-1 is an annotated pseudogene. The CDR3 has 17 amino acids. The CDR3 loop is CASSSPGFRTEIYEQYF. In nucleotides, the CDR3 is TGTGCCAGCAGCTCCCCGGGTTTCCGGACAGAGATCTACGAGCAGTACTTC.

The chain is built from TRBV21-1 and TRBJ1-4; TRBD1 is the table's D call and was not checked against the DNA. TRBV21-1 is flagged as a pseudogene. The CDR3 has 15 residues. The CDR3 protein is CASSKEGHNREKLFF. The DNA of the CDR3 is TGTGCCAGCAGCAAAGAGGGACATAACCGTGAAAAACTGTTTTTT.

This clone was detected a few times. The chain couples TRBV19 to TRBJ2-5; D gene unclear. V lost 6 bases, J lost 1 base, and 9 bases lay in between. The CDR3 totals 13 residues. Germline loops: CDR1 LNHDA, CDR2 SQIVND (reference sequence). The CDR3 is CASRNDGQETQYF. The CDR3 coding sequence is TGTGCCAGTAGAAATGACGGCCAAGAGACCCAGTACTTC.

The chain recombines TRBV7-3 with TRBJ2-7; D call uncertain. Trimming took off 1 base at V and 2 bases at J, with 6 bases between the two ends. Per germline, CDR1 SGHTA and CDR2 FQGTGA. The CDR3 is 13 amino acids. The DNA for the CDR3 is TGTGCCAGCAGCTTAAATCCCGCCTACGAGCAGTACTTC. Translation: CASSLNPAYEQYF.

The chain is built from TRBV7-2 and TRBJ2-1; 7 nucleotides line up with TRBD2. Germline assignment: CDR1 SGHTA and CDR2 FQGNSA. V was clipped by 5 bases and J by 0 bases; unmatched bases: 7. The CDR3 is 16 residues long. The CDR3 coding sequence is TGTGCCAGCAGCGGGCCCCTAGCGGACTCCTACAATGAGCAGTTCTTC. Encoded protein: CASSGPLADSYNEQFF. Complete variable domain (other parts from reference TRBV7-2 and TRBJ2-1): GAGVSQSPSNKVTEKGKDVELRCDPISGHTALYWYRQSLGQGLEFLIYFQGNSAPDKSGLPSDRFSAERTGGSVSTLTIQRTQQEDSAVYLCASSGPLADSYNEQFFGPGTRLTVL.

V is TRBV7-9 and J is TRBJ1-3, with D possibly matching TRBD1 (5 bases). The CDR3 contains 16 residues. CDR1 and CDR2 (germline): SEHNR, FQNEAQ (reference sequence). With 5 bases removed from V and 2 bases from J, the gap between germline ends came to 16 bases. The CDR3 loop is CASSPEARGAGNTIYF. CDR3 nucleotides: TGTGCCAGCAGCCCCGAAGCGAGAGGGGCTGGAAACACCATATATTTT.

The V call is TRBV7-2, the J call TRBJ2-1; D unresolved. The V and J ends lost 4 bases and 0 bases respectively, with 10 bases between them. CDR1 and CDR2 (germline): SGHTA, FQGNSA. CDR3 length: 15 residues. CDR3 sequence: CASSSALGSYNEQFF. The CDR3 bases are TGTGCCAGCAGCTCCGCCCTGGGCTCCTACAATGAGCAGTTCTTC.

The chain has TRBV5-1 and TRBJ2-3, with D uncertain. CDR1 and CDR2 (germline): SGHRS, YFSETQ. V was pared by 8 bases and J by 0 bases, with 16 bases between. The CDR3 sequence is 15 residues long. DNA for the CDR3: TGCGCCAGTGCCCCATTCGGTACTAGCACAGATACGCAGTATTTT. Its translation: CASAPFGTSTDTQYF.

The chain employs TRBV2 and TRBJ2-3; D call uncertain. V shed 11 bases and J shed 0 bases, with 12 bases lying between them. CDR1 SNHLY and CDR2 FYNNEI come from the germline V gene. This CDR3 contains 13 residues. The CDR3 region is CAARPRSTDTQYF. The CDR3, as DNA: TGTGCCGCGAGGCCCAGAAGCACAGATACGCAGTATTTT.

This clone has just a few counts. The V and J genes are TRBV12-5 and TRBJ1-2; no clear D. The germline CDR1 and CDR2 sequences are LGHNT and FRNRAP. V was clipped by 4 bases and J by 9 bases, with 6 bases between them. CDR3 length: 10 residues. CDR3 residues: CASGSERYTF. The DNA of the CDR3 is TGTGCTAGTGGTTCCGAGCGCTACACCTTC.

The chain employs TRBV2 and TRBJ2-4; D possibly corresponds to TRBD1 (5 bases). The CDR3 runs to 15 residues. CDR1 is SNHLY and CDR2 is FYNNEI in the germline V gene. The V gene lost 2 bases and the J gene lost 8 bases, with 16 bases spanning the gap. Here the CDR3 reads CASSEKGQRFDIQYF. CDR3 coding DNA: TGTGCCAGCAGTGAAAAAGGACAACGTTTCGACATTCAGTACTTC.

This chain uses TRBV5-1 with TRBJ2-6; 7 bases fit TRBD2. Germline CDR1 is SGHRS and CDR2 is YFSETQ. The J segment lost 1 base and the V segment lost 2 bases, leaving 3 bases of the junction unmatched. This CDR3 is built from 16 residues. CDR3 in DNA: TGCGCCAGCAGCTTAGAAGCGGGGTCTGGGGCCAACGTCCTGACTTTC. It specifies CASSLEAGSGANVLTF.

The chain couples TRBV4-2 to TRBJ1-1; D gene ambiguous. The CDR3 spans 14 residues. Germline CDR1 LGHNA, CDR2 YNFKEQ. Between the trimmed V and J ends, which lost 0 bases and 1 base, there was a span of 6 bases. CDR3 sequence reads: CASSQDGRNTEAFF. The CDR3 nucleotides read TGTGCCAGCAGCCAAGATGGAAGGAACACTGAAGCTTTCTTT.

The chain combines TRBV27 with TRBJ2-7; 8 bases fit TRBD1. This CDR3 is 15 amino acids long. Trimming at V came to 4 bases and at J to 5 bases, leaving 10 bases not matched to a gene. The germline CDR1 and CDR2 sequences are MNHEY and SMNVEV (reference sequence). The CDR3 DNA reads TGTGCCAGCAGTTCACCCTCGGACAGGGACCACGAGCAGTACTTC. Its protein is CASSSPSDRDHEQYF.

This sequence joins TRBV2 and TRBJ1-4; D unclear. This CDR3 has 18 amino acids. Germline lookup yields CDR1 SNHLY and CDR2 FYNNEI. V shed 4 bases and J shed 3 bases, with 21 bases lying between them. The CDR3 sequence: CASSAEQEALRANEKLFF. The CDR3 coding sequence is TGTGCCAGCAGTGCCGAGCAGGAAGCTTTGAGGGCTAATGAAAAACTGTTTTTT.

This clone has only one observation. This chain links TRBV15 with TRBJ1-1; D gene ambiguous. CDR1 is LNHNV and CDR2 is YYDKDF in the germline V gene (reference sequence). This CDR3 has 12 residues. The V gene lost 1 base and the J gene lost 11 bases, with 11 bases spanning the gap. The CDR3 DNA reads TGTGCCACCAGCAGAGTCGGGCTGAATGCTTTCTTT. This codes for CATSRVGLNAFF.

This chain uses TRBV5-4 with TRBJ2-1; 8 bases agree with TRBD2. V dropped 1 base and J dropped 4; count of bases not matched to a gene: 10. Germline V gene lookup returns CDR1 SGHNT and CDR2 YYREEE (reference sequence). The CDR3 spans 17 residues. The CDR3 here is CASSLIGAGGLYNEQFF. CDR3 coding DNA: TGTGCCAGCAGCTTGATCGGCGCGGGGGGCCTGTACAATGAGCAGTTCTTC.

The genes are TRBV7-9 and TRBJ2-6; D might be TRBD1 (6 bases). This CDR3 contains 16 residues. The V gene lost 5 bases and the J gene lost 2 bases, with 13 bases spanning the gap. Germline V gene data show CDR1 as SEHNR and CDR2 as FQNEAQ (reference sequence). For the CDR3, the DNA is TGTGCCAGCAGCCCACCTACAGGGCCTGGGGCCAACGTCCTGACTTTC. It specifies CASSPPTGPGANVLTF.

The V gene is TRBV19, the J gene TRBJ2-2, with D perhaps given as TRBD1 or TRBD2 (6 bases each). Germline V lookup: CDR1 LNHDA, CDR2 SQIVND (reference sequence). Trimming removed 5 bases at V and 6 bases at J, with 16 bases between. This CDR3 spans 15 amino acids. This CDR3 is CASSRNREEAGELFF. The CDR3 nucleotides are TGTGCCAGTAGTCGAAACAGGGAGGAGGCCGGGGAGCTGTTTTTT.

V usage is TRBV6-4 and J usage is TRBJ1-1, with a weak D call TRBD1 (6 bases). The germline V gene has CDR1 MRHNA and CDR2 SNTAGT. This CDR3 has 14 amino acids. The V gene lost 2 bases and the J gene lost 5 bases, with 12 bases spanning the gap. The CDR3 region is CASSDTDSRTEAFF. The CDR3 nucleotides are TGTGCCAGCAGTGACACGGACAGTCGGACTGAAGCTTTCTTT.

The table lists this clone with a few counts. The CDR3 protein is CSVERVGTFSDYGYTF. CDR3 DNA: TGCAGCGTTGAGCGCGTAGGGACCTTTTCAGACTATGGCTACACCTTC. This chain joins TRBV29-1 and TRBJ1-2, with D possibly being TRBD1 (5 bases). Trimming took off 3 bases at V and 3 bases at J, with 20 bases between the two ends. CDR3 length: 16 residues. Germline CDR1 and CDR2: SQVTM and ANQGSEA.